A selection of T cell receptor beta chains follows, all from one sample in a study of T-cell memory formation after mild COVID-19. Using its own MiXCR run on the 5' RACE reads, TCRdb lists one record per CDR3 protein. The sample consists of 350,000 to 550,000 distinct CDR3 sequences, 18% of them appearing once. The specimen sequenced was PBMCs or a T cell subset sorted from them (not recorded which). Receptor source: a man aged 18 to 30 who had mild COVID-19 (a few samples of this study predate the infection). Cell type and time point are not known. Each CDR3 is given with its conserved first and last residue. Fields, in order: V gene, J gene, clone size, D gene, CDR3 DNA, CDR3 protein. D genes are given only for firm matches. Expanded clones are given a class, and other clones once, few, many or no size at all.

v_gene: TRBV30
j_gene: TRBJ2-7
abundance: .
d_gene: TRBD1
CDR3nt: TGTGCCTGGACGGTTGGGACAGGTGCATACGAGCAGTACTTC
CDR3aa: CAWTVGTGAYEQYF

v_gene: TRBV7-9
j_gene: TRBJ1-2
abundance: few
d_gene: .
CDR3nt: TGTGCCAGCAGCTTAGGGACAGCTAATCCCTATGGCTACACCTTC
CDR3aa: CASSLGTANPYGYTF

v_gene: TRBV7-6
j_gene: TRBJ2-7
abundance: few
d_gene: .
CDR3nt: TGTGCCAGCAGCCCGGAGGACGGCGGGCAGTACTTC
CDR3aa: CASSPEDGGQYF

v_gene: TRBV2
j_gene: TRBJ2-7
abundance: .
d_gene: .
CDR3nt: TGTGCCAGCAGCCTCATAGGGGCCTACGAGCAGTACTTC
CDR3aa: CASSLIGAYEQYF

v_gene: TRBV7-9
j_gene: TRBJ2-7
abundance: .
d_gene: .
CDR3nt: TGTGCCAGCAGCGCGAGACGGGGGAACACCTACGAGCAGTACTTC
CDR3aa: CASSARRGNTYEQYF

v_gene: TRBV12-3/TRBV12-4
j_gene: TRBJ2-5
abundance: few
d_gene: .
CDR3nt: TGTGCCAGCAGTGCTAGGGGGTTGGATGAGACCCAGTACTTC
CDR3aa: CASSARGLDETQYF

v_gene: TRBV9
j_gene: TRBJ2-7
abundance: .
d_gene: TRBD2
CDR3nt: TGTGCCAGCAGCGCCCCGCGGGGGGGACTAGACTACGAGCAGTACTTC
CDR3aa: CASSAPRGGLDYEQYF

v_gene: TRBV19
j_gene: TRBJ2-2
abundance: few
d_gene: TRBD2
CDR3nt: TGTGCCAGTGTTAGCGGGGCCCTAAACACCGGGGAGCTGTTTTTT
CDR3aa: CASVSGALNTGELFF

v_gene: TRBV5-4
j_gene: TRBJ2-5
abundance: .
d_gene: .
CDR3nt: TGTGCCAGCAGCCAGGCCCCAGGGGATGGGGAGACCCAGTACTTC
CDR3aa: CASSQAPGDGETQYF

v_gene: TRBV10-1
j_gene: TRBJ2-5
abundance: .
d_gene: TRBD2
CDR3nt: TGCGCCAGCAGTGAGTCCCGGGGGGGAGAGACCCAGTACTTC
CDR3aa: CASSESRGGETQYF

v_gene: TRBV7-9
j_gene: TRBJ2-2
abundance: few
d_gene: .
CDR3nt: TGTGCCAGCACCAGGGCGAACACCGGGGAGCTGTTTTTT
CDR3aa: CASTRANTGELFF

v_gene: TRBV6-2/TRBV6-3
j_gene: TRBJ1-1
abundance: few
d_gene: .
CDR3nt: TGTGCCAGCAGCCCCGGAGTGGGAGCTTTCTTT
CDR3aa: CASSPGVGAFF

v_gene: TRBV19
j_gene: TRBJ1-2
abundance: .
d_gene: TRBD1
CDR3nt: TGTGCCAGTAGTTACAGGGGGTTCGACTATGGCTACACCTTC
CDR3aa: CASSYRGFDYGYTF

v_gene: TRBV5-1
j_gene: TRBJ2-2
abundance: few
d_gene: .
CDR3nt: TGCGCCAGCCAACCAACTACGAACACCGGGGAGCTGTTTTTT
CDR3aa: CASQPTTNTGELFF

v_gene: TRBV5-1
j_gene: TRBJ1-4
abundance: .
d_gene: .
CDR3nt: TGCGCCAGCAGCTTGGACAGCTTTGAAAAACTGTTTTTT
CDR3aa: CASSLDSFEKLFF

v_gene: TRBV21-1
j_gene: TRBJ1-2
abundance: few
d_gene: .
CDR3nt: TGTGCCAGCAGCAAACAGGGGGCTTATGGCTACACCTTC
CDR3aa: CASSKQGAYGYTF

v_gene: TRBV14
j_gene: TRBJ2-5
abundance: few
d_gene: .
CDR3nt: TGTGCCAGCAGCCAAATCGCTACCCAAGAGACCCAGTACTTC
CDR3aa: CASSQIATQETQYF

v_gene: TRBV2
j_gene: TRBJ2-1
abundance: few
d_gene: TRBD2
CDR3nt: TGTGCCAGCAGTGAACGGGGGGGCCGCTCCTACAATGAGCAGTTCTTC
CDR3aa: CASSERGGRSYNEQFF

v_gene: TRBV4-1
j_gene: TRBJ2-4
abundance: .
d_gene: .
CDR3nt: TGCGCCAGCAGCCAGGGGACACAGGGCATAGCCAAAAACATTCAGTACTTC
CDR3aa: CASSQGTQGIAKNIQYF

v_gene: TRBV3-1
j_gene: TRBJ1-2
abundance: .
d_gene: .
CDR3nt: TGTGCCAGCAGCCATTTTGAAGGGGCCAGCTATGGCTACACCTTC
CDR3aa: CASSHFEGASYGYTF

v_gene: TRBV6-2/TRBV6-3
j_gene: TRBJ2-1
abundance: .
d_gene: TRBD1
CDR3nt: TGTGCCAGTCGGGACAGGACCTACAATGAGCAGTTCTTC
CDR3aa: CASRDRTYNEQFF

v_gene: TRBV25-1
j_gene: TRBJ2-1
abundance: .
d_gene: TRBD1
CDR3nt: TGTGCCAGCAGTGGATGGACAGGGATTGGGAATGAGCAGTTCTTC
CDR3aa: CASSGWTGIGNEQFF

v_gene: TRBV7-2
j_gene: TRBJ1-4
abundance: few
d_gene: .
CDR3nt: TGTGCCAGCAGCGAACTGGGTGGAAAACTGTTTTTT
CDR3aa: CASSELGGKLFF

v_gene: TRBV29-1
j_gene: TRBJ1-1
abundance: many
d_gene: .
CDR3nt: TGCAGCGTTGAACCGGGACGGGGGGATGAAGCTTTCTTT
CDR3aa: CSVEPGRGDEAFF

v_gene: TRBV27
j_gene: TRBJ2-1
abundance: few
d_gene: TRBD2
CDR3nt: TGTGCCAGCAGTTTATCGATCGGGGGGTACAATGAGCAGTTCTTC
CDR3aa: CASSLSIGGYNEQFF

v_gene: TRBV28
j_gene: TRBJ2-3
abundance: .
d_gene: TRBD1
CDR3nt: TGTGCCAGCGCAACCCCCGGGACAGACACAGATACGCAGTATTTT
CDR3aa: CASATPGTDTDTQYF

v_gene: TRBV5-1
j_gene: TRBJ2-1
abundance: .
d_gene: .
CDR3nt: TGCGCCAGCAGCTTGAGTATCCATGAGCAGTTCTTC
CDR3aa: CASSLSIHEQFF

v_gene: TRBV5-1
j_gene: TRBJ1-2
abundance: .
d_gene: TRBD1
CDR3nt: TGCGCCAGCTTCGTGGGGACGGTGGGACAGGGTACGGTTGGCTACACCTTC
CDR3aa: CASFVGTVGQGTVGYTF

v_gene: TRBV29-1
j_gene: TRBJ2-5
abundance: .
d_gene: TRBD2
CDR3nt: TGCAGCGTTAGCGGGGGGGCGGGTGAGACCCAGTACTTC
CDR3aa: CSVSGGAGETQYF

v_gene: TRBV7-2
j_gene: TRBJ1-2
abundance: few
d_gene: TRBD1
CDR3nt: TGTGCCAGCAGCTCCTCCGACAGGGCCACCTACACCTTC
CDR3aa: CASSSSDRATYTF

v_gene: TRBV7-2
j_gene: TRBJ1-4
abundance: few
d_gene: TRBD1
CDR3nt: TGTGCCAGCAGCCCGACAGGGATCTATGAAAAACTGTTTTTT
CDR3aa: CASSPTGIYEKLFF

v_gene: TRBV6-4
j_gene: TRBJ2-7
abundance: few
d_gene: TRBD1
CDR3nt: TGTGCCAGCAGTTATCTGGCGGGACAGGGTCGCTACGAGCAGTACTTC
CDR3aa: CASSYLAGQGRYEQYF

v_gene: TRBV6-4
j_gene: TRBJ2-1
abundance: many
d_gene: TRBD1
CDR3nt: TGTGCCAGCAGTGACACCACAGGGGCGTACAATGAGCAGTTCTTC
CDR3aa: CASSDTTGAYNEQFF

v_gene: TRBV27
j_gene: TRBJ2-1
abundance: .
d_gene: .
CDR3nt: TGTGCCAGCAGTTTACGACGGGATCCCTACAATGAGCAGTTCTTC
CDR3aa: CASSLRRDPYNEQFF

v_gene: TRBV7-2
j_gene: TRBJ1-2
abundance: few
d_gene: .
CDR3nt: TGTGCCAGCAGCTTGACACTTAACTATGGCTACACCTTC
CDR3aa: CASSLTLNYGYTF

v_gene: TRBV4-3
j_gene: TRBJ1-1
abundance: many
d_gene: .
CDR3nt: TGCGCCAGCAGCCCCGTCGCGGGGCAGGGTGAGAACACTGAAGCTTTCTTT
CDR3aa: CASSPVAGQGENTEAFF

v_gene: TRBV5-1
j_gene: TRBJ2-3
abundance: .
d_gene: TRBD2
CDR3nt: TGCGCCAGCAGCTTCAACCTAGCGGGGGGCAGCGCAGCCTCCAGAGATACGCAGTATTTT
CDR3aa: CASSFNLAGGSAASRDTQYF

v_gene: TRBV5-8
j_gene: TRBJ1-5
abundance: few
d_gene: .
CDR3nt: TGTGCCAGCAGCCTGGGACACGGCAATCAGCCCCAGCATTTT
CDR3aa: CASSLGHGNQPQHF

v_gene: TRBV15
j_gene: TRBJ1-1
abundance: .
d_gene: .
CDR3nt: TGTGCCACCAGCAGAGCCCGGGGTCAGGGCACTGAAGCTTTCTTT
CDR3aa: CATSRARGQGTEAFF

v_gene: TRBV3-1
j_gene: TRBJ2-3
abundance: .
d_gene: .
CDR3nt: TGTGCCAGCAGCCAACAGCACGTCCCAGATACGCAGTATTTT
CDR3aa: CASSQQHVPDTQYF

v_gene: TRBV5-6
j_gene: TRBJ1-1
abundance: many
d_gene: .
CDR3nt: TGTGCCAGCAGCTCAACCGGGCGATCGAACACTGAAGCTTTCTTT
CDR3aa: CASSSTGRSNTEAFF

v_gene: TRBV29-1
j_gene: TRBJ2-6
abundance: few
d_gene: TRBD1
CDR3nt: TGCAGCGCAGGACAGGGTGAATCTACTGGGGCCAACGTCCTGACTTTC
CDR3aa: CSAGQGESTGANVLTF

v_gene: TRBV19
j_gene: TRBJ1-1
abundance: few
d_gene: .
CDR3nt: TGTGCCAGTAGTAAACGACAGTTCCAGAACACTGAAGCTTTCTTT
CDR3aa: CASSKRQFQNTEAFF

v_gene: TRBV12-3/TRBV12-4
j_gene: TRBJ1-4
abundance: few
d_gene: TRBD1
CDR3nt: TGTGCCAGCAGGGAGACAGGGGGCTATGAAAAACTGTTTTTT
CDR3aa: CASRETGGYEKLFF

v_gene: TRBV3-1
j_gene: TRBJ2-4
abundance: many
d_gene: TRBD1
CDR3nt: TGTGCCAGGCCCGGACAGGGCGGAAACATTCAGTACTTC
CDR3aa: CARPGQGGNIQYF

v_gene: TRBV5-1
j_gene: TRBJ1-3
abundance: few
d_gene: .
CDR3nt: TGCGCCAGCAGCCGAGACCTGGTGGCGGGATCTGGAAACACCATATATTTT
CDR3aa: CASSRDLVAGSGNTIYF

v_gene: TRBV20-1
j_gene: TRBJ2-7
abundance: few
d_gene: TRBD1
CDR3nt: TGCAGTGCCACTACCGGGACAGGGACCGACGAGCAGTACTTC
CDR3aa: CSATTGTGTDEQYF

v_gene: TRBV5-1
j_gene: TRBJ2-3
abundance: many
d_gene: TRBD2
CDR3nt: TGCGCCAGCAGCTTGGGGCAGCGGGGGAGCACAGATACGCAGTATTTT
CDR3aa: CASSLGQRGSTDTQYF

v_gene: TRBV12-3/TRBV12-4
j_gene: TRBJ1-6
abundance: few
d_gene: TRBD1
CDR3nt: TGTGCCAGCAGTTTAGGACAGGGGGCACTGGTTTCACCCCTCCACTTT
CDR3aa: CASSLGQGALVSPLHF

v_gene: TRBV19
j_gene: TRBJ2-3
abundance: .
d_gene: TRBD1
CDR3nt: TGTGCCAGTACTCCGGACAGGGGAGATACGCAGTATTTT
CDR3aa: CASTPDRGDTQYF

v_gene: TRBV5-1
j_gene: TRBJ2-2
abundance: few
d_gene: TRBD2
CDR3nt: TGCGCCAGCAGCGCGGGACCCGGGAGGGGCACCGGGGAGCTGTTTTTT
CDR3aa: CASSAGPGRGTGELFF

v_gene: TRBV11-2
j_gene: TRBJ2-7
abundance: few
d_gene: .
CDR3nt: TGTGCCAGCAGCCCTGGACTGACAACTTCCTACGAGCAGTACTTC
CDR3aa: CASSPGLTTSYEQYF

v_gene: TRBV13
j_gene: TRBJ1-5
abundance: .
d_gene: TRBD1
CDR3nt: TGTGCCAGCAGCCAAGGGACAGGGGGACATCAGCCCCAGCATTTT
CDR3aa: CASSQGTGGHQPQHF

v_gene: TRBV4-3
j_gene: TRBJ1-1
abundance: few
d_gene: .
CDR3nt: TGCGCCAGCAGCCAAGATAGAAGGGGCACTGAAGCTTTCTTT
CDR3aa: CASSQDRRGTEAFF